This record covers a single TCR beta chain. Its target is unknown. An end of the junction does not agree with germline; a read error may underlie this. These data belong to a study of T cell repertoires in cytomegalovirus infection. Overall study context: CMV infection plus the matching HLA type was flagged by public TCR beta signatures. Study-wide results and limits: Carriers of CMV plus the relevant HLA were identified by cumulative public TCR beta family frequency. Dominant in the ex vivo response were TCR beta clonotypes restricted by HLA-C and specific for CMV.

Germline V gene sequence: CDR1 SGHVS, CDR2 FNYEAQ. The CDR3 sequence is 12 residues long. TCRdb fed the reads into MiXCR, producing one record per CDR3 protein. The data contain around 740,000 distinct CDR3 sequences, under 40% of them singletons. The chain joins TRBV7-6 to TRBJ1-6; D is uncertain. The sequenced material came from PBMCs. This clonotype originated in a human donor in good health (CMV status not recorded). Some clones in this sample may be carry-over from other donors' samples. CDR3 sequence reads: CASSLPGCPLQF. For the CDR3, the DNA is TGTGCCAGCAGCTTACCCGGGTGTCCCCTCCAATTT.